This entry lists 5 T cell receptor beta chains sequenced from one sample in a study of shared clonotypes between healthy human individuals. The method was immunoSEQ multiplex PCR; TCRdb's version includes in-frame clones alone and lacks a portion of them. This table has over 850,000 clones, around 78% appearing once. Sequenced material: memory CD4+ T cells from PBMCs. Subset denoted: CD45RA-negative fraction. These TCRs come from a young man in good health. Some clones in this sample may be carry-over from other donors' samples.

This chain connects TRBV30 to TRBJ1-2; the match to TRBD1 covers 7 bases. Germline loops: CDR1 GTSNPN, CDR2 SVGIG (reference sequence). The CDR3 runs to 17 residues. Unmatched junction bases numbered 10, after V lost 0 bases and J lost 0 bases. CDR3 protein: CAWSVRIRGPTNYGYTF. CDR3 in DNA: TGTGCCTGGAGTGTAAGAATTAGGGGGCCTACTAACTATGGCTACACCTTC.

The chain couples TRBV29-1 to TRBJ1-2; possibly TRBD1 for D (6 bases). CDR3 size: 12 residues. From germline, CDR1 is SQVTM and CDR2 ANQGSEA. V was cut by 5 bases and J by 5 bases, with 12 bases left in between. CDR3 nucleotides: TGCAGCGTTCCTACAGGGTGGTATGGCTACACCTTC. The encoded protein is CSVPTGWYGYTF.

As concerns this clone: The sample holds other DNA sequences that translate to the same CDR3. The rearrangement links TRBV5-1 to TRBJ2-2, with TRBD2 matching over 11 bases. Germline assignment: CDR1 SGHRS and CDR2 YFSETQ. The length of the CDR3 is 15 residues. The J segment lost 4 bases and the V segment lost 4 bases, leaving 3 bases of the junction unmatched. The CDR3 is CASSPLAGGTGELFF. CDR3 nucleotide sequence: TGCGCCAGCAGCCCTCTAGCGGGAGGCACCGGGGAGCTGTTTTTT.

This clone was seen once. This may be a read error, as it is one base from a much larger clone. The chain carries TRBV29-1 and TRBJ2-5; maybe TRBD2 (5 bases). The germline V gene encodes CDR1 SQVTM and CDR2 ANQGSEA. The V end lost 4 bases, the J end lost 7 bases, and 25 bases lay between the germline ends. This CDR3 is 16 amino acids long. The CDR3 nucleotides read TGCAGCGTTGGTTTTCGGGCAGGAAGGAGCCGGGGGACCCAGTACTTC. This sequence encodes CSVGFRAGRSRGTQYF.

V usage is TRBV7-2 and J usage is TRBJ2-2; TRBD2 agrees at 8 bases. Germline CDR1 reads SGHTA; CDR2 reads FQGNSA. The CDR3 is made up of 17 amino acids. Trimming removed 1 base from V and 4 bases from J; junction bases left unmatched: 8. The CDR3 protein is CASSLEWGTRGTGELFF. As DNA, the CDR3 is TGTGCCAGCAGCTTAGAATGGGGGACTAGGGGCACCGGGGAGCTGTTTTTT.